The present T cell receptor beta chain was sequenced within a study of cytomegalovirus exposure and HLA in healthy donors. Regarding the study as a whole: It was only CMV serostatus that was available as immune exposure information. Sequencing likely caused a cluster of highly shared sequence variants. V- and J-gene trimming in TCR beta was tied to a missense DCLRE1C variant by an analysis performed later.

Germline V gene data show CDR1 as MNHNS and CDR2 as SASEGT. After removal of 2 bases from V and 10 bases from J, the junction contained 10 bases not matched to a gene. The CDR3 sequence is 16 residues long. With respect to this clone: Its antigen is not identified.

The PCR employed 60 Vbeta primers together with 13 Jbeta primers. Assay used: immunoSEQ multiplex PCR; TCRdb lists only in-frame clones, some missing. This table has fewer than 130,000 clones, roughly 80% appearing once. The clonotype originates from a woman in her 30s in good health and CMV-seronegative. The chain is built from TRBV6-1 and TRBJ2-1, with 11 bases aligning to TRBD2. The source material was PBMCs. The CDR3 here is CASSELSGRAGGEQFF. CDR3 DNA: TGTGCCAGCAGTGAACTTAGCGGGAGGGCCGGGGGGGAGCAGTTCTTC.